This TCR beta chain was retrieved from a study of blood T cell repertoires in COVID-19. Across the study: T cells, B-cell-depleted T cells, or PBMCs supplied cDNA or gDNA.

Individuals drawn from 24 US areas were roughly 18 to 89 years old. Method: immunoSEQ multiplex PCR; TCRdb's copy keeps in-frame clones and lacks some. Here the sample spans 240,000 or so clones, approximately 83% being singletons. CDR3 length equals 12 residues. V lost 7 bases to trimming and J lost 6 bases; unmatched junction nucleotides: 3. This clonotype was obtained from a woman aged 40 to 55 with acute COVID-19. The chain joins TRBV12-3 or TRBV12-4 to TRBJ2-1, with 7 bases that match TRBD2. The sequenced sample consisted of PBMCs or T cells enriched from blood (not recorded which). The CDR3 is CASTWGGNEQFF. CDR3 DNA sequence: TGTGCCAGCACTTGGGGGGGCAATGAGCAGTTCTTC.